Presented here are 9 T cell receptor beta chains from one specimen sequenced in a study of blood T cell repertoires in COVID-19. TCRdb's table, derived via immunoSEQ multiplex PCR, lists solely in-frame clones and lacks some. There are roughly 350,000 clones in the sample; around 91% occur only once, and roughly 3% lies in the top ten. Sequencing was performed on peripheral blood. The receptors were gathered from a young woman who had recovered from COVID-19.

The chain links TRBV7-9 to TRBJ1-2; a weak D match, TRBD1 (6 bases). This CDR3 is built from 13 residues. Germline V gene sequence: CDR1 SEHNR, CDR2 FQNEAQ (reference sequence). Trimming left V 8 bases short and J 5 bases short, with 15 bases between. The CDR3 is CASAPGVGYGYTF. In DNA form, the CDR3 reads TGTGCCAGCGCCCCAGGGGTAGGGTATGGCTACACCTTC.

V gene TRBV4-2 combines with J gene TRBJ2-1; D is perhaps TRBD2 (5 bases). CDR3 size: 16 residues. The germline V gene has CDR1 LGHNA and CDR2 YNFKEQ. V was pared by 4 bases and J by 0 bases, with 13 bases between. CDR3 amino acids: CASSRSSASSYNEQFF. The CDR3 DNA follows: TGTGCCAGCAGCCGAAGTAGCGCGAGCTCCTACAATGAGCAGTTCTTC.

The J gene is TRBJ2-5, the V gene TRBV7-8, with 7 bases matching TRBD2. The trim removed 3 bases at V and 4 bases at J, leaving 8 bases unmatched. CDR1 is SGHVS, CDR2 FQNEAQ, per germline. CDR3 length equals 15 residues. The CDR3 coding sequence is TGTGCCAGCAGCTTTCTCGGCGGGGAGGGAGAGACCCAGTACTTC. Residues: CASSFLGGEGETQYF.

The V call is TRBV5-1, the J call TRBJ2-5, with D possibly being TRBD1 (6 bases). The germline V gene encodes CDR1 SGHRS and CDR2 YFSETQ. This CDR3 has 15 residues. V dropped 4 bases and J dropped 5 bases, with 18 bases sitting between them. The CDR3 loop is CASSNQQGSGETQYF. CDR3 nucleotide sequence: TGCGCCAGCAGCAACCAACAGGGTTCGGGGGAGACCCAGTACTTC.

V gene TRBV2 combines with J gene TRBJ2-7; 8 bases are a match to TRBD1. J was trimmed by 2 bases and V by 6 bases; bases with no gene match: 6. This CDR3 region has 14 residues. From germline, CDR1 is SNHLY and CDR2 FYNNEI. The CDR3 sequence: CASSATTGAYEQYV. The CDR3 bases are TGTGCCAGCAGCGCCACGACAGGGGCCTACGAGCAGTACGTC.

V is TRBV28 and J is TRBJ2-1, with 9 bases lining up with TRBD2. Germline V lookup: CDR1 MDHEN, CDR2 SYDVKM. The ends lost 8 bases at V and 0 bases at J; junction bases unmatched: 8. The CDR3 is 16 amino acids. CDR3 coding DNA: TGTGCCAGCCATGGTAGCGGGAGTAGCTCCTACAATGAGCAGTTCTTC. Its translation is CASHGSGSSSYNEQFF.

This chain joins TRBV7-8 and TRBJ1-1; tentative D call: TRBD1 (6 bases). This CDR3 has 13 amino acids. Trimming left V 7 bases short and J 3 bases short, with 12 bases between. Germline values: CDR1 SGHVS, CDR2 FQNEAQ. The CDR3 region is CASTRQAYTEAFF. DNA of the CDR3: TGTGCCAGCACCCGACAGGCGTACACTGAAGCTTTCTTT.

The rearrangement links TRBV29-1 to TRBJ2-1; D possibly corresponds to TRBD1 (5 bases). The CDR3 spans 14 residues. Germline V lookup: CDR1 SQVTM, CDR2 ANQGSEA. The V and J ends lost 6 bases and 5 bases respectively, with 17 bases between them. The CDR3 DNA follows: TGCAGCGTCGACCTGACAGCCTTGCACAATGAGCAGTTCTTC. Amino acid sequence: CSVDLTALHNEQFF.

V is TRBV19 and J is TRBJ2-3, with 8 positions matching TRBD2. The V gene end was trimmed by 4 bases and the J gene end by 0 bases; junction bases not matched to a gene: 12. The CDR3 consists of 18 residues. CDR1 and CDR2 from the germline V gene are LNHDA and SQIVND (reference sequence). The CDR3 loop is CASSNRRRKRESTDTQYF. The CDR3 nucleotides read TGTGCCAGTAGTAACCGCCGACGGAAGCGGGAGAGCACAGATACGCAGTATTTT.